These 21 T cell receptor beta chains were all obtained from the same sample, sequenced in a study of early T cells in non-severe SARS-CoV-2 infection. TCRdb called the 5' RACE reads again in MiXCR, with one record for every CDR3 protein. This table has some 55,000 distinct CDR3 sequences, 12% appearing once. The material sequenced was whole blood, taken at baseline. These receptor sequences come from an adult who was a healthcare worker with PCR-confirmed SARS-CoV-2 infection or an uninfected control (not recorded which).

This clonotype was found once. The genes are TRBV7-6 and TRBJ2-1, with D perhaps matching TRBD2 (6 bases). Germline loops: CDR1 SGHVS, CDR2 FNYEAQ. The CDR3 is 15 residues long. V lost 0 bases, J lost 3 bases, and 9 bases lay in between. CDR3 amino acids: CASSLAGDCYNEQFF. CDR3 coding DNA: TGTGCCAGCAGCTTAGCAGGGGACTGCTACAATGAGCAGTTCTTC.

CDR3: CASSVSGTSGVDTQYF. CDR3 in DNA: TGTGCCAGCAGCGTATCGGGGACTAGCGGCGTCGATACGCAGTATTTT. The rearrangement links TRBV9 to TRBJ2-3; 11 bases are a match to TRBD2. With V trimmed by 1 base and J by 6 bases, 7 bases remained unmatched. The CDR3 contains 16 residues. CDR1 SGDLS and CDR2 YYNGEE come from the germline V gene.

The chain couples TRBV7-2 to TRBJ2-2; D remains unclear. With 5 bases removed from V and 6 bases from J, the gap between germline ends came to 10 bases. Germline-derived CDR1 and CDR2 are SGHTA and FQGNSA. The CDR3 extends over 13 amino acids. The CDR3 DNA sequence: TGTGCCAGCAGCCCGCTTATTTCCGGGGAGCTGTTTTTT. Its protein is CASSPLISGELFF.

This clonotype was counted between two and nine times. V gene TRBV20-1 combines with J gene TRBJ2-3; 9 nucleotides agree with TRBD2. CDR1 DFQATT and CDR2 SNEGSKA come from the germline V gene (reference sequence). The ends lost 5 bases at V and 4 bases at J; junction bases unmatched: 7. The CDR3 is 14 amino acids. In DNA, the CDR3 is TGCAGTGCTTCAGGCGGGAGGGAGTCAGATACGCAGTATTTT. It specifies CSASGGRESDTQYF.

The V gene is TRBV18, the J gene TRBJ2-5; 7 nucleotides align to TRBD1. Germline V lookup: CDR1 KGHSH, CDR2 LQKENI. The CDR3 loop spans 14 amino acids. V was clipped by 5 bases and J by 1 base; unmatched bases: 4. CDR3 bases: TGTGCCAGCTCAAGGGACAGATTCCAAGAGACCCAGTACTTC. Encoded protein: CASSRDRFQETQYF.

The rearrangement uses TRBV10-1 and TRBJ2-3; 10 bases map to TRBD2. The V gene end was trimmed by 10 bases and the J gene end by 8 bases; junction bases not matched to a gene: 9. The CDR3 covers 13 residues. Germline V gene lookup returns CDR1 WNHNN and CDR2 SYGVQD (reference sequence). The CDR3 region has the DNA TGCGCCATCCCGGGACTAGCGAGGGGTACGCAGTATTTT. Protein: CAIPGLARGTQYF.

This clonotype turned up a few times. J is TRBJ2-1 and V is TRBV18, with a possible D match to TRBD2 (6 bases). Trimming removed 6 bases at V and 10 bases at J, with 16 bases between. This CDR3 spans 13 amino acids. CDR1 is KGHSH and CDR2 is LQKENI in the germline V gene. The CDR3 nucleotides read TGTGCCAGCTCGCGCGCCGGGGGAGGCGAGCAGTTCTTC. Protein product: CASSRAGGGEQFF.

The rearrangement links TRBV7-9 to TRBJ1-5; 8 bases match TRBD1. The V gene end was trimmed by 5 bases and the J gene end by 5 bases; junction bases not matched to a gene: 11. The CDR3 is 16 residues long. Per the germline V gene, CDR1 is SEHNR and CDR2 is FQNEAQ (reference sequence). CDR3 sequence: CASSPSQGAWDQPQHF. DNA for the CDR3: TGTGCCAGCAGCCCATCCCAGGGGGCTTGGGATCAGCCCCAGCATTTT.

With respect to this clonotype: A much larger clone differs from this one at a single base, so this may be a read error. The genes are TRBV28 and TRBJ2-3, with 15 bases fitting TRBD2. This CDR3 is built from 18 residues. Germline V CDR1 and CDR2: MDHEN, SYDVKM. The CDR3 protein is CASSFSGLAGGRSDTQNF. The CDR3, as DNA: TGTGCCAGCAGTTTCTCAGGACTAGCGGGAGGGCGGTCAGATACGCAGAATTTT.

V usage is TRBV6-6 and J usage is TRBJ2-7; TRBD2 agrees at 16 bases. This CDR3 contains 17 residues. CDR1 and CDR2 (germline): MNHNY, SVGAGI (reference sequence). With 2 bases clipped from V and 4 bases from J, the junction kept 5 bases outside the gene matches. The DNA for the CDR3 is TGTGCCAGCAGTTACGGCGGGACTAGCGGGAGGGCATACGAGCAGTACTTC. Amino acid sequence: CASSYGGTSGRAYEQYF.

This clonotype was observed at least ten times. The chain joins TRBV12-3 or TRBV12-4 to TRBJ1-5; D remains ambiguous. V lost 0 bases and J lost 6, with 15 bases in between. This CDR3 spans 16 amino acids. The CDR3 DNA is TGTGCCAGCAGTTTAGCGCCGGGAGGATTAACTCAGCCCCAGCATTTT. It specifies CASSLAPGGLTQPQHF.

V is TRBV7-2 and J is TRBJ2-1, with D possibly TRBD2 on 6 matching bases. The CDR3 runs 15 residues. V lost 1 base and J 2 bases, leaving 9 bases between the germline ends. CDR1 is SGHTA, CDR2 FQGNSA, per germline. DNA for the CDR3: TGTGCCAGCAGCTTAGTAGCGGATCCCTACAATGAGCAGTTCTTC. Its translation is CASSLVADPYNEQFF.

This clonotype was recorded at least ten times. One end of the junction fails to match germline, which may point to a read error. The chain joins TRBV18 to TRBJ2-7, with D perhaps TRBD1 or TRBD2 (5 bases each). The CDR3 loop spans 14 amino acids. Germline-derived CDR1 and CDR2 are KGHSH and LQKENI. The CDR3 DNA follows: TGCGCCAGCAGCCCTGGGACGGGCTCCTACGAGCAGTACTTC. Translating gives CASSPGTGSYEQYF.

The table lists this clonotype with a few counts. CDR3 protein: CSVEEENHTEAFF. CDR3 sequence (DNA): TGCAGCGTTGAAGAGGAGAACCACACTGAAGCTTTCTTT. This sequence joins TRBV29-1 and TRBJ1-1; D gene uncertain. Trimming pared 0 bases from V and 3 bases from J, leaving 8 bases between. This CDR3 is 13 amino acids long. Germline CDR1 reads SQVTM; CDR2 reads ANQGSEA.

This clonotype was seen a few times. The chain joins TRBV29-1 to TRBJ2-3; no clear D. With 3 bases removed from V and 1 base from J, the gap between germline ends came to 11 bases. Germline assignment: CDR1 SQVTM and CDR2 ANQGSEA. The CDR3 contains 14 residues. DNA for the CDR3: TGCAGCGTTGATGTCGGAGTCCGCACAGATACGCAGTATTTT. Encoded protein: CSVDVGVRTDTQYF.

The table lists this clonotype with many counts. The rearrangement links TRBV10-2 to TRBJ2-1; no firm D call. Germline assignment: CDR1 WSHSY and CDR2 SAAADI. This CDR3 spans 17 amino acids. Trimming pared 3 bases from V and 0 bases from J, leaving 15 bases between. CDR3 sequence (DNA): TGCGCCAGCAGTGACCGGTATAGCTCCAGCTCCTACAATGAGCAGTTCTTC. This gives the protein CASSDRYSSSSYNEQFF.

CDR3 sequence (DNA): TGTGCCAGCAGTCCCTTGAGCGGGCCCGCCTACGAGCAGTACTTC. Amino acid sequence: CASSPLSGPAYEQYF. This rearrangement joins TRBV28 to TRBJ2-7, with D possibly matching TRBD2 (6 bases). V was clipped by 5 bases and J by 2 bases, with 16 bases between them. This CDR3 contains 15 residues. Germline CDR1 MDHEN, CDR2 SYDVKM.

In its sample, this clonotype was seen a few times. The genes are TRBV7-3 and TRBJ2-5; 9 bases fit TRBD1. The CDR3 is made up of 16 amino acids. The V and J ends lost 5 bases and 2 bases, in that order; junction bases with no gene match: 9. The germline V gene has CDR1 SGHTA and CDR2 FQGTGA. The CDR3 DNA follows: TGTGCCAGCAGCCAATCGGGACAGGGCCTACAAGAGACCCAGTACTTC. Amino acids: CASSQSGQGLQETQYF. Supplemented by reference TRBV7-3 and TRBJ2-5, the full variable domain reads GAGVSQTPSNKVTEKGKYVELRCDPISGHTALYWYRQSLGQGPEFLIYFQGTGAADDSGLPNDRFFAVRPEGSVSTLKIQRTERGDSAVYLCASSQSGQGLQETQYFGPGTRLLVL.

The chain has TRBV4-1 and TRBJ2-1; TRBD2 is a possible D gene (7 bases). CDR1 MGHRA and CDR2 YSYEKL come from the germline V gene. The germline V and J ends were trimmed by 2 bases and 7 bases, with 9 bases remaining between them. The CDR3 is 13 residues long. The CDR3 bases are TGCGCCAGCAGCCAAAAGGGGGGGAATGAGCAGTTCTTC. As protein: CASSQKGGNEQFF.

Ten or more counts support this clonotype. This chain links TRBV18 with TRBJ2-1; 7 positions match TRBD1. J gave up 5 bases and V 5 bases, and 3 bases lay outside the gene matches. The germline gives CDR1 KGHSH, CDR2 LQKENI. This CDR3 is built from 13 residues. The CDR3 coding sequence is TGTGCCAGCTCAGAGGACAGGAACAATGAGCAGTTCTTC. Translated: CASSEDRNNEQFF.

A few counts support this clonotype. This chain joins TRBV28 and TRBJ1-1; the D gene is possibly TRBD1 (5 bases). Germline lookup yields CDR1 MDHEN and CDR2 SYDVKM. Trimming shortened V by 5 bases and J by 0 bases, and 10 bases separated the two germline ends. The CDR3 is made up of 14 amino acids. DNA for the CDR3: TGTGCCAGCAGTACCGGGACGATGAACACTGAAGCTTTCTTT. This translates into CASSTGTMNTEAFF.